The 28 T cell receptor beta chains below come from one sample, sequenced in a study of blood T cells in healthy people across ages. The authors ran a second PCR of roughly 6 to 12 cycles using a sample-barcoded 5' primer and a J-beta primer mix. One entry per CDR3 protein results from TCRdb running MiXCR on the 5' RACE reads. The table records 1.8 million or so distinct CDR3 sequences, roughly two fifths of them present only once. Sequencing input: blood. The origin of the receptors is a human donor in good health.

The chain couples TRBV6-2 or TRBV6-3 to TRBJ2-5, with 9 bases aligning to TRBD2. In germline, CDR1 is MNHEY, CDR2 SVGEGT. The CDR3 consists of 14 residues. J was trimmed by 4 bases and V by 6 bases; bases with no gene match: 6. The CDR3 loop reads CASRPGLAPETQYF. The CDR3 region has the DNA TGTGCCAGCAGACCGGGACTAGCACCAGAGACCCAGTACTTC.

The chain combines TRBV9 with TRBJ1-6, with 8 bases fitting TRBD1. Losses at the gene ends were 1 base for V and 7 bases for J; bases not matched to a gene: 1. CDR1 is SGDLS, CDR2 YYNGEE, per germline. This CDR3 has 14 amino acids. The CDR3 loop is CASSVRDRNSPLHF. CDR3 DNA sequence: TGTGCCAGCAGCGTACGGGACAGGAATTCACCCCTCCACTTT.

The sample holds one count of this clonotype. CDR3 amino acids: CASSQPGVSYGYTF. The CDR3 nucleotides read TGCGCCAGCAGCCAACCCGGGGTATCCTATGGCTACACCTTC. The chain joins TRBV4-1 to TRBJ1-2; no firm D call. Deletions cut 2 bases from V and 4 bases from J, with 11 bases between. CDR1 MGHRA and CDR2 YSYEKL come from the germline V gene. This CDR3 is built from 14 residues.

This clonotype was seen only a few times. CDR3 sequence (DNA): TGTGCCAGCCAGCGGATGAGGGATTCACCCCTCCACTTT. Amino acids: CASQRMRDSPLHF. The chain links TRBV6-5 to TRBJ1-6; D is unresolved. Germline CDR1 is MNHEY and CDR2 is SVGAGI. V dropped 8 bases and J dropped 8 bases, with 13 bases sitting between them. The length of the CDR3 is 13 residues.

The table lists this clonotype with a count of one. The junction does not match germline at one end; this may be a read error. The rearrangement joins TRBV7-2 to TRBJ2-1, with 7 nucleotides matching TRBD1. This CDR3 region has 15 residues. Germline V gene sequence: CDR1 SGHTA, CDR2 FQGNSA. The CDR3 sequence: CASSLQGDSVNEQFF. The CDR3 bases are TGTGCCAGCAGCTTACAGGGGGATTCGGTCAATGAGCAGTTCTTT.

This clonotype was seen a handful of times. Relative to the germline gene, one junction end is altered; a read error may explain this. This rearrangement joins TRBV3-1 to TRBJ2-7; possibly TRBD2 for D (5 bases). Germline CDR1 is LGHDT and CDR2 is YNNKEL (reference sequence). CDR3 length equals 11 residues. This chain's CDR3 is CASRQEGEQYF. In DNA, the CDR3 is TGTGCCAGCCGCCAAGAGGGCGAGCAGTACTTC.

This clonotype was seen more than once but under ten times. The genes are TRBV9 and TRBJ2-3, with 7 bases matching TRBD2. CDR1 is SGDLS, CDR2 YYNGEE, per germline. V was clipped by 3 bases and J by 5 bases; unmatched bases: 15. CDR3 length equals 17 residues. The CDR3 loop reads CASSASVTSSIRDTQYF. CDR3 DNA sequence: TGTGCCAGCAGCGCTTCCGTGACTAGCTCGATAAGAGATACGCAGTATTTT.

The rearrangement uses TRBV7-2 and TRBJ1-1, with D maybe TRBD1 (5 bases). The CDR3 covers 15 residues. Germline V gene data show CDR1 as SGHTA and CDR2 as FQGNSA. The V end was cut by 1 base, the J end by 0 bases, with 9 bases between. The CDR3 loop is CASSLGAQVNTEAFF. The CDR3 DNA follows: TGTGCCAGCAGCTTAGGGGCACAGGTGAACACTGAAGCTTTCTTT.

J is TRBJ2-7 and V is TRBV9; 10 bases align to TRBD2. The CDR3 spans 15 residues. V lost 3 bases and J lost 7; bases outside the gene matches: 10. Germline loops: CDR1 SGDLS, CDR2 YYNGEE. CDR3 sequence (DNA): TGTGCCAGCAGCGCCCTAGCGGGGGTATACAATGAGCAGTACTTC. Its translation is CASSALAGVYNEQYF.

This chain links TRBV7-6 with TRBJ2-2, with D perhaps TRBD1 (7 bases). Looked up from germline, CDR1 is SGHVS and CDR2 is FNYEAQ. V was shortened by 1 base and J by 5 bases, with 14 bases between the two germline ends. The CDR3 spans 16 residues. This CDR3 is CASSLVQGGATGELFF. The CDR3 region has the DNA TGTGCCAGCAGCTTAGTCCAGGGGGGCGCAACCGGGGAGCTGTTTTTT.

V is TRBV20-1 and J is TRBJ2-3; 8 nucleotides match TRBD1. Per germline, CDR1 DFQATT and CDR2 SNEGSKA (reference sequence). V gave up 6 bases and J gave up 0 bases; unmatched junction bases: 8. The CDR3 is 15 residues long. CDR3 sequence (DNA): TGCAGTGCCCTAAACAGGGGGGAAAGCACAGATACGCAGTATTTT. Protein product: CSALNRGESTDTQYF.

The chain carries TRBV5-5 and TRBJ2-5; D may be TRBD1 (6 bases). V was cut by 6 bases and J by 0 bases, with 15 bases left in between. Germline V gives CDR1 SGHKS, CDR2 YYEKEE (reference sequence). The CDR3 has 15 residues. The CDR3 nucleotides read TGTGCCAGCACCCGGGACACCTTCGACCAAGAGACCCAGTACTTC. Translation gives CASTRDTFDQETQYF.

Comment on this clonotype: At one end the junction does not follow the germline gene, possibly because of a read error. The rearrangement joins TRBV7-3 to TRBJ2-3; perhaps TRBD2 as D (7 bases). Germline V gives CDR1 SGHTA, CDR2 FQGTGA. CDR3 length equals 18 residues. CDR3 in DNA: TGTGCCAGCAGCTCCCCTTTCTCTTTGGGGGGGGGCACAGATACGCGGTATTTT. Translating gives CASSSPFSLGGGTDTRYF.

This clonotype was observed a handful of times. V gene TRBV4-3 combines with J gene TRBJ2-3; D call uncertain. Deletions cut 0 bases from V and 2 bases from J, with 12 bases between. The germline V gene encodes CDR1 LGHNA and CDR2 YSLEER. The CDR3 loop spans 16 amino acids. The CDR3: CASSQDFGILTDTQYF. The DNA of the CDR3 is TGCGCCAGCAGCCAAGATTTTGGGATACTCACAGATACGCAGTATTTT.

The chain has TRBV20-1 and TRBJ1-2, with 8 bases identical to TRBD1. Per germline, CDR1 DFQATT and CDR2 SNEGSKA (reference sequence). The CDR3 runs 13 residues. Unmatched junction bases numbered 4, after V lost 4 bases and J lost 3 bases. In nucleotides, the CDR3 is TGCAGTGCTATGGGACAGGAGCACTATGGCTACACCTTC. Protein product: CSAMGQEHYGYTF.

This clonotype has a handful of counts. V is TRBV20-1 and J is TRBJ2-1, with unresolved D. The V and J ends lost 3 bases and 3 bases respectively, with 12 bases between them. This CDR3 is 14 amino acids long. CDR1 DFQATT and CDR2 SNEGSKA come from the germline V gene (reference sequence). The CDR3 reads CSASFPGLYNEQFF. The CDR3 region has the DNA TGCAGTGCTAGCTTTCCGGGCCTCTACAATGAGCAGTTCTTC.

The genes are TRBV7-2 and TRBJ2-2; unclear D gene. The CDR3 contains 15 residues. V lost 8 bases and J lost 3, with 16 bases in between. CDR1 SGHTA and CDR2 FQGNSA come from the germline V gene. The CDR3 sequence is CASGRGPVDTGELFF. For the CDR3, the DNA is TGTGCCAGCGGTCGTGGGCCAGTCGACACCGGGGAGCTGTTTTTT. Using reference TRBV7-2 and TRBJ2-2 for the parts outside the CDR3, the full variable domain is GAGVSQSPSNKVTEKGKDVELRCDPISGHTALYWYRQSLGQGLEFLIYFQGNSAPDKSGLPSDRFSAERTGGSVSTLTIQRTQQEDSAVYLCASGRGPVDTGELFFGEGSRLTVL.

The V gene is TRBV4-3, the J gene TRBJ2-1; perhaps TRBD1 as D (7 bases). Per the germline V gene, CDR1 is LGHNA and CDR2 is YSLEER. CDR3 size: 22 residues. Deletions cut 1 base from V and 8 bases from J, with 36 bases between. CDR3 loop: CASSQVWGNMGVGGGKIHEQFF. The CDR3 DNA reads TGCGCCAGCAGCCAAGTTTGGGGAAATATGGGGGTTGGAGGGGGCAAGATCCATGAGCAGTTCTTC.

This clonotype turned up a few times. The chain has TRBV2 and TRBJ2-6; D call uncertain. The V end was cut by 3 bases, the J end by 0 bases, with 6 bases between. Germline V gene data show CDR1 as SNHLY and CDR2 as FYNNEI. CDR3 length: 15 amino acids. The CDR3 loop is CASSDDFSGANVLTF. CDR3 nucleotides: TGTGCCAGCAGTGACGACTTCTCTGGGGCCAACGTCCTGACTTTC.

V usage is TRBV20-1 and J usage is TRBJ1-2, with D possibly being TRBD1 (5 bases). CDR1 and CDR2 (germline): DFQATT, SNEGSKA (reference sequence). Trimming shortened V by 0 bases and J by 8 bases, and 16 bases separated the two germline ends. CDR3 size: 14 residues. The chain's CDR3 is CSARDSRGAVGYTF. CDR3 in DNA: TGCAGTGCTAGAGATTCAAGAGGGGCGGTCGGCTACACCTTC.

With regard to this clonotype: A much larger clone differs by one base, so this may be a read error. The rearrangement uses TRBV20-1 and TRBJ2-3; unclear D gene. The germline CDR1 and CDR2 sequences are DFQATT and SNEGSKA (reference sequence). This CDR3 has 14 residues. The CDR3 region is CSAGEGPSTDTQYF. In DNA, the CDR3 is TGCAGTGCTGGAGAAGGGCCAAGCACAGATACGCAGTATTTT.

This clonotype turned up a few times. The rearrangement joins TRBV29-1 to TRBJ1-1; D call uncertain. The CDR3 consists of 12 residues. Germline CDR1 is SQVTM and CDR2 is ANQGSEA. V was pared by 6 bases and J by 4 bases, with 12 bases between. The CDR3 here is CSVDIWSTEAFF. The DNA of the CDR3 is TGCAGCGTAGACATTTGGAGCACTGAAGCTTTCTTT.

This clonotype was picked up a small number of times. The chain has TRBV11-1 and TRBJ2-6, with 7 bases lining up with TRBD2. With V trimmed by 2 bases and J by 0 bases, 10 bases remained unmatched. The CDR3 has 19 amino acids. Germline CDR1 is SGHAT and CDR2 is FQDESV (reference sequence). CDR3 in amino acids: CASSLRDAQRGSGANVLTF. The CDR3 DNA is TGTGCCAGCAGCTTAAGGGACGCCCAGCGGGGCTCTGGGGCCAACGTCCTGACTTTC.

The CDR3 region is CASSRMASLSSGNTIYF. For the CDR3, the DNA is TGTGCCAGCAGCCGAATGGCCAGCCTGAGCTCTGGAAACACCATATATTTT. The chain carries TRBV7-2 and TRBJ1-3; D gene ambiguous. V was cut by 5 bases and J by 0 bases, with 17 bases left in between. This CDR3 has 17 residues. Germline CDR1 SGHTA, CDR2 FQGNSA.

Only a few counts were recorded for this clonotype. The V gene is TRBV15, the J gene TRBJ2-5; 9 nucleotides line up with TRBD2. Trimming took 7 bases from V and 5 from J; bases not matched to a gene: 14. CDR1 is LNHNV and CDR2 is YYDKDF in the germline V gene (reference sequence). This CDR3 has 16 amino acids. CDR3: CATTSRGSGGWETQYF. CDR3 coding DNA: TGTGCCACCACCTCGAGGGGGAGCGGGGGGTGGGAGACCCAGTACTTC.

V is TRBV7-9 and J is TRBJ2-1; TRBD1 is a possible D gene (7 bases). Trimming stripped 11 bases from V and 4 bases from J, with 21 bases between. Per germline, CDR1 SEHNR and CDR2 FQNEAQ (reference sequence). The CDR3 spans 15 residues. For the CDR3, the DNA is TGTGCCGGTCATCAGGGGGACTCTAGTTACAATGAGCAGTTCTTC. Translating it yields CAGHQGDSSYNEQFF.

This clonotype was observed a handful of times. CDR3: CASSLHPGTGRAEAFF. The CDR3 DNA sequence: TGTGCCAGTAGCCTCCACCCCGGGACAGGGAGGGCTGAAGCTTTCTTT. This rearrangement joins TRBV19 to TRBJ1-1; 9 bases are a match to TRBD1. The trim removed 6 bases at V and 6 bases at J, leaving 14 bases unmatched. Germline CDR1 and CDR2: LNHDA and SQIVND (reference sequence). The CDR3 consists of 16 residues.

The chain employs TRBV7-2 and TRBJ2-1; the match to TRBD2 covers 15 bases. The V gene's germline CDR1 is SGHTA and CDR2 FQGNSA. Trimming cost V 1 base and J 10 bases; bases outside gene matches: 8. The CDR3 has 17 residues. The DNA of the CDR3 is TGTGCCAGCAGCTTAGTCGGGACTAGCGGGGGGTACTTAGAGCAGTTCTTC. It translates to CASSLVGTSGGYLEQFF.